A single sample gave rise to the 8 T cell receptor beta chains below, sequenced in a study of cytomegalovirus exposure and HLA in healthy donors. The PCR made use of 60 Vbeta and 13 Jbeta primers. The table came from immunoSEQ multiplex PCR; TCRdb's copy has only in-frame clones and leaves some out. The table shows some 130,000 clones, with approximately 79% occurring only once. The specimen sequenced was PBMCs. These receptors all stem from a woman aged 50 to 60 in good health and CMV-seropositive.

This clone came up a few times. The V call is TRBV4-1, the J call TRBJ1-2; no clear D. V dropped 1 base and J dropped 8 bases, with 26 bases sitting between them. Germline V CDR1 and CDR2: MGHRA, YSYEKL. The CDR3 sequence is 18 residues long. The DNA of the CDR3 is TGCGCCAGCAGCCAAGTTATCAAGGGAGTTGTACTCCTAAGGGGCTACACCTTC. Translation gives CASSQVIKGVVLLRGYTF.

The chain carries TRBV19 and TRBJ1-1, with D uncertain. Trimming cost V 4 bases and J 6 bases, with 12 bases left between them. Germline CDR1 reads LNHDA; CDR2 reads SQIVND (reference sequence). CDR3 size: 13 residues. The CDR3 DNA reads as TGTGCCAGTAGTAAGCAGGATGGCGCTGAAGCTTTCTTT. Its protein product is CASSKQDGAEAFF. Drawing the rest from reference TRBV19 and TRBJ1-1, the complete variable domain is DGGITQSPKYLFRKEGQNVTLSCEQNLNHDAMYWYRQDPGQGLRLIYYSQIVNDFQKGDIAEGYSVSREKKESFPLTVTSAQKNPTAFYLCASSKQDGAEAFFGQGTRLTVV.

This chain links TRBV5-1 with TRBJ1-1; D possibly corresponds to TRBD1 (6 bases). This CDR3 has 15 residues. Trimming left V 0 bases short and J 2 bases short, with 11 bases between. CDR1 is SGHRS and CDR2 is YFSETQ in the germline V gene. CDR3: CASSLARGGNTEAFF. CDR3 bases: TGCGCCAGCAGCTTGGCCCGCGGGGGCAACACTGAAGCTTTCTTT. Together with reference TRBV5-1 and TRBJ1-1, the CDR3 gives the full variable domain: KAGVTQTPRYLIKTRGQQVTLSCSPISGHRSVSWYQQTPGQGLQFLFEYFSETQRNKGNFPGRFSGRQFSNSRSEMNVSTLELGDSALYLCASSLARGGNTEAFFGQGTRLTVV.

V usage is TRBV6-6 and J usage is TRBJ2-7; D perhaps matches TRBD2 (5 bases). The CDR3 extends over 11 amino acids. Germline assignment: CDR1 MNHNY and CDR2 SVGAGI (reference sequence). The V gene lost 6 bases and the J gene lost 6 bases, with 9 bases spanning the gap. CDR3 bases: TGTGCCAGCAGGAGGGTACGCGAGCAGTACTTC. As protein: CASRRVREQYF.

This sequence joins TRBV4-2 and TRBJ2-2, with TRBD2 matching over 9 bases. Germline lookup yields CDR1 LGHNA and CDR2 YNFKEQ. With 4 bases clipped from V and 5 bases from J, the junction kept 14 bases outside the gene matches. The CDR3 has 18 amino acids. CDR3 nucleotide sequence: TGTGCCAGCAGCCCCGGTATTAGTGGGCGGGGGGGTACCGGGGAGCTGTTTTTT. Amino acid sequence: CASSPGISGRGGTGELFF.

The rearrangement uses TRBV30 and TRBJ2-1; 9 bases are a match to TRBD2. Germline-derived CDR1 and CDR2 are GTSNPN and SVGIG (reference sequence). The CDR3 covers 17 residues. The J segment lost 4 bases and the V segment lost 0 bases, leaving 10 bases of the junction unmatched. CDR3 loop: CAWSVLRPLAGYNEQFF. CDR3 in DNA: TGTGCCTGGAGTGTACTGCGTCCCCTAGCGGGGTACAATGAGCAGTTCTTC.

The genes are TRBV19 and TRBJ2-2; 11 bases line up with TRBD2. Trimming removed 8 bases from V and 3 bases from J; junction bases left unmatched: 11. This CDR3 spans 17 amino acids. Germline values: CDR1 LNHDA, CDR2 SQIVND (reference sequence). CDR3 in DNA: TGTGCCAGTCTGTACGGTAGCGGGGGGGGTGACACCGGGGAGCTGTTTTTT. Protein product: CASLYGSGGGDTGELFF.

The chain is built from TRBV5-1 and TRBJ2-5; 10 bases are a match to TRBD1. V lost 0 bases and J lost 3; bases outside the gene matches: 2. CDR1 and CDR2 from the germline V gene are SGHRS and YFSETQ. This CDR3 spans 15 amino acids. This CDR3 is CASSLVGTGEETQYF. The CDR3 DNA reads TGCGCCAGCAGCTTGGTAGGGACAGGGGAAGAGACCCAGTACTTC.